This entry lists 10 T cell receptor beta chains sequenced from one sample in a study of cytomegalovirus exposure and HLA in healthy donors. Measured with immunoSEQ multiplex PCR; TCRdb has only the in-frame clones, and not every one. The data contain 200,000 to 300,000 clones, less than 95% of them seen just once; the ten biggest clones take up roughly 3%. The sequenced sample was PBMCs. These receptors all come from a woman in her thirties in good health and CMV-seronegative.

The rearrangement links TRBV7-9 to TRBJ2-3; 11 bases fit TRBD2. Germline CDR1 is SEHNR and CDR2 is FQNEAQ (reference sequence). The CDR3 is 17 amino acids. The trim removed 5 bases at V and 2 bases at J, leaving 9 bases unmatched. The CDR3 spells CASSPGTSGRPTDTQYF. CDR3 nucleotides: TGTGCCAGCAGCCCAGGGACTAGCGGCCGACCCACAGATACGCAGTATTTT.

CDR3 region: CASSMTGIQETQYF. The DNA of the CDR3 is TGTGCCAGCAGCATGACGGGTATCCAAGAGACCCAGTACTTC. The V call is TRBV5-6, the J call TRBJ2-5; unclear D gene. V lost 4 bases to trimming and J lost 1 base, with 11 bases between them. The CDR3 is made up of 14 amino acids. The germline CDR1 and CDR2 sequences are SGHDT and YYEEEE. Full variable domain (outside the CDR3, taken from reference TRBV5-6 and TRBJ2-5): DAGVTQSPTHLIKTRGQQVTLRCSPKSGHDTVSWYQQALGQGPQFIFQYYEEEERQRGNFPDRFSGHQFPNYSSELNVNALLLGDSALYLCASSMTGIQETQYFGPGTRLLVL.

J is TRBJ2-5 and V is TRBV5-1; D possibly matches TRBD1 or TRBD2 (5 bases each). The CDR3 runs to 15 residues. V lost 2 bases and J 1 base, leaving 12 bases between the germline ends. Looked up from germline, CDR1 is SGHRS and CDR2 is YFSETQ. Here the CDR3 reads CASSFPGTSQETQYF. CDR3 DNA sequence: TGCGCCAGCAGCTTTCCAGGGACCTCCCAAGAGACCCAGTACTTC. The whole variable domain, remainder taken from reference TRBV5-1 and TRBJ2-5, is KAGVTQTPRYLIKTRGQQVTLSCSPISGHRSVSWYQQTPGQGLQFLFEYFSETQRNKGNFPGRFSGRQFSNSRSEMNVSTLELGDSALYLCASSFPGTSQETQYFGPGTRLLVL.

The chain couples TRBV28 to TRBJ2-2; 11 bases are a match to TRBD1. The CDR3 length is 16 residues. The germline gives CDR1 MDHEN, CDR2 SYDVKM. V shed 6 bases, J shed 6 bases, and the junction held 9 bases outside the gene matches. The CDR3 nucleotides read TGTGCCAGCAGGGGACAGGGGGGGCCGGTATCCGGGGAGCTGTTTTTT. Its protein is CASRGQGGPVSGELFF.

The chain is built from TRBV9 and TRBJ2-2; TRBD2 might be the D (5 bases). V lost 4 bases and J 11 bases, leaving 21 bases between the germline ends. The CDR3 has 15 amino acids. Per germline, CDR1 SGDLS and CDR2 YYNGEE. The CDR3 DNA reads as TGTGCCAGCAGCTTCAGTCTGGAGGCCCGAGGAGAGCTGTTTTTT. This gives the protein CASSFSLEARGELFF.

This clone was seen a single time. The chain employs TRBV15 and TRBJ1-4; D uncertain. V dropped 0 bases and J dropped 3 bases, with 8 bases sitting between them. Germline CDR1 reads LNHNV; CDR2 reads YYDKDF (reference sequence). This CDR3 is built from 15 residues. This CDR3 reads CATSRDRNPNEKLFF. In DNA, the CDR3 is TGTGCCACCAGCAGAGACAGGAACCCTAATGAAAAACTGTTTTTT.

The genes are TRBV27 and TRBJ2-3; D ambiguous. Germline CDR1 reads MNHEY; CDR2 reads SMNVEV (reference sequence). The V and J ends lost 4 bases and 0 bases respectively, with 8 bases between them. The CDR3 length is 14 residues. In nucleotides, the CDR3 is TGTGCCAGCAGTTATGGGGTGAGCACAGATACGCAGTATTTT. It specifies CASSYGVSTDTQYF.

V and J are TRBV6-1 and TRBJ1-1; D not certain. CDR1 and CDR2 (germline): MNHNS, SASEGT. This CDR3 has 14 amino acids. Trimming left V 6 bases short and J 3 bases short, with 14 bases between. The CDR3 reads CASRLTQIYTEAFF. In DNA, the CDR3 is TGTGCCAGCAGGCTGACTCAAATTTACACTGAAGCTTTCTTT.

The chain carries TRBV15 and TRBJ2-3; TRBD2 agrees at 14 bases. Germline-derived CDR1 and CDR2 are LNHNV and YYDKDF (reference sequence). The CDR3 is 21 residues long. J gave up 0 bases and V 4 bases, and 15 bases lay outside the gene matches. The CDR3 loop reads CATSTYLGLAGERHSTDTQYF. CDR3 DNA: TGTGCCACCAGCACTTATTTGGGACTAGCGGGAGAGAGGCATAGCACAGATACGCAGTATTTT.

The V gene is TRBV29-1, the J gene TRBJ2-4; D possibly uses TRBD1 or TRBD2 (5 bases each). This CDR3 contains 14 residues. CDR1 is SQVTM and CDR2 is ANQGSEA in the germline V gene. V gave up 4 bases and J gave up 5 bases, with 15 bases separating them. The CDR3 is CSVVPGPPENIQYF. Here the CDR3 DNA reads TGCAGCGTTGTTCCGGGGCCACCAGAAAACATTCAGTACTTC. The entire variable domain, with the rest obtained from reference TRBV29-1 and TRBJ2-4, is as follows: SAVISQKPSRDICQRGTSLTIQCQVDSQVTMMFWYRQQPGQSLTLIATANQGSEATYESGFVIDKFPISRPNLTFSTLTVSNMSPEDSSIYLCSVVPGPPENIQYFGAGTRLSVL.